A single sample is the source of the 5 T cell receptor beta chains below, sequenced in a study of PD-L1 blockade in urothelial cancer. The protocol was immunoSEQ multiplex PCR, while the TCRdb copy is restricted to in-frame clones and leaves out a portion. The sample holds tens of thousands of clones, about 86% seen once. The sample consisted of PBMCs, taken around atezolizumab (anti-PD-L1) treatment. These receptors were obtained from a man aged 55 to 70 with urothelial cancer.

Turning to this clone: The DNA is omitted, as the CDR3 cannot be located on it reliably, and the CDR3 follows TCRdb's listing. The chain joins TRBV7-2 to TRBJ2-7; the table calls TRBD2, which could not be checked here. Per germline, CDR1 SGHTA and CDR2 FQGNSA. The CDR3 has 15 amino acids, counting both end residues. The chain's CDR3 is CASRAESGRAEEQYF.

This clone was found once. The chain carries TRBV7-6 and TRBJ1-3; 7 bases line up with TRBD1. This CDR3 has 12 amino acids. V lost 5 bases and J lost 7; bases outside the gene matches: 2. Per the germline V gene, CDR1 is SGHVS and CDR2 is FNYEAQ. CDR3 coding DNA: TGTGCCAGCAGCCTGACAGGGAACACCATATATTTT. Protein sequence: CASSLTGNTIYF.

This clone was found a few times. The chain is built from TRBV21-1 and TRBJ1-1. TRBV21-1 is a pseudogene segment. The CDR3 contains 15 residues. As DNA, the CDR3 is TGTGCCAGCAGCGCCCCCTACGGAGGGAACACTGAAGCTTTCTTT. Protein: CASSAPYGGNTEAFF.

The V and J genes are TRBV11-2 and TRBJ2-1; possible D gene TRBD1, 6 bases. In germline, CDR1 is SGHAT, CDR2 FQNNGV. This CDR3 contains 12 residues. Trimming took 3 bases from V and 15 from J, leaving 15 bases between them. This CDR3 reads CASSFVPGHGFF. The CDR3 coding sequence is TGTGCCAGCAGCTTTGTCCCGGGACACGGGTTCTTC. The full variable domain, rest sourced from reference TRBV11-2 and TRBJ2-1, is EAGVAQSPRYKIIEKRQSVAFWCNPISGHATLYWYQQILGQGPKLLIQFQNNGVVDDSQLPKDRFSAERLKGVDSTLKIQPAKLEDSAVYLCASSFVPGHGFFGPGTRLTVL.

V is TRBV7-9 and J is TRBJ2-4, with TRBD1 as a possible D gene (6 bases). Germline CDR1 reads SEHNR; CDR2 reads FQNEAQ (reference sequence). V dropped 4 bases and J dropped 4 bases, with 11 bases sitting between them. The CDR3 spans 14 residues. The CDR3 DNA follows: TGTGCCAGCAGCTCCCGGGACAAGAAAAACATTCAGTACTTC. Protein sequence: CASSSRDKKNIQYF.